The clone carrying this TCR beta chain appeared a few times. Its antigen remains unidentified. The sample belongs to a study of cytotoxic CD8 clonotypes in ibrutinib-treated CLL. Background on the study: After a median of almost 70 months, about 14 patients stayed remitted and about twelve progressed; responses had been partial in roughly 25 and complete in 2.

The data were produced by immunoSEQ multiplex PCR, yet TCRdb's version contains in-frame clones alone and is incomplete. Here the sample spans about 250,000 clones, 70% being singletons. Regarding the study as a whole: Sustained-remission and progressing patients' sampling times differed. Clonality showed a rise at ibrutinib response that reversed toward baseline at progression.

Material: PBMCs, obtained after 24 months of ibrutinib treatment. This TCR derives from a human donor with chronic lymphocytic leukemia.

The CDR3 loop is CASSPPGLAKNEQFF. The CDR3, as DNA: TGTGCCAGCAGCCCACCGGGACTAGCGAAAAATGAGCAGTTCTTC. The chain is built from TRBV7-2 and TRBJ2-1, with 10 bases matching TRBD2. The CDR3 consists of 15 residues. The germline V gene encodes CDR1 SGHTA and CDR2 FQGNSA. After removal of 5 bases from V and 7 bases from J, the junction contained 8 bases not matched to a gene.